The rows below give T cell receptor beta chains drawn from one sample of a study of blood T cell repertoires in COVID-19. Clones were read by immunoSEQ multiplex PCR, and TCRdb kept only the in-frame ones, dropping some. The data show roughly 230,000 clones, with more than 70% seen just once and 8.6% held by the top ten. Sequencing used peripheral blood. The receptors here all came from a man aged 40-50 years with active or convalescent COVID-19. The CDR3 runs from the conserved cysteine through the conserved F or W. The size entry is marked missing in some rows and otherwise reads once, few, many or a size class.

CDR3aa | v_gene | len | abundance | j_gene
CASTPQTSGIKSGNEQFF | TRBV23-1 | 18 | NA | TRBJ2-1
CASSISSDVLTGELFF | TRBV9 | 16 | NA | TRBJ2-2
CASSLAVGDYGYTF | TRBV27 | 14 | NA | TRBJ1-2
CASFSPGICSYNEQFF | TRBV21-1 | 16 | NA | TRBJ2-1
CASSLNGRLNTEAFF | TRBV5-5 | 15 | NA | TRBJ1-1
CASSYSGGTEAFF | TRBV6-5 | 13 | NA | TRBJ1-1
CASSLTGGRSYGYTF | TRBV5-4 | 15 | once | TRBJ1-2
CASSTGINQPQHF | TRBV12-3/TRBV12-4 | 13 | NA | TRBJ1-5
CASSEYGTGAYEQYF | TRBV25-1 | 15 | NA | TRBJ2-7
CAWSVRRSGITGELFF | TRBV30 | 16 | once | TRBJ2-2
CASSQWGELLEPDEQYF | TRBV4-2 | 17 | NA | TRBJ2-7
CASHYRAGELFF | TRBV19 | 12 | few | TRBJ2-2
CASSLPGPRTDTQYF | TRBV25-1 | 15 | NA | TRBJ2-3
CASSPGTGAPGELFF | TRBV5-8 | 15 | NA | TRBJ2-2
CASSRRSGGQGNTGELFF | TRBV9 | 18 | NA | TRBJ2-2
CASTPGHGNTEAFF | TRBV6-5 | 14 | NA | TRBJ1-1
CASSPVTTNTGELFF | TRBV18 | 15 | NA | TRBJ2-2
CASSAGKGSGNTIYF | TRBV7-2 | 15 | NA | TRBJ1-3
CASSLSGTSEADTQYF | TRBV7-9 | 16 | NA | TRBJ2-3
CASTTGGQPQHF | TRBV2 | 12 | NA | TRBJ1-5
CASSLGGTGGEAFF | TRBV4-2 | 14 | NA | TRBJ1-1
CASSFAGENTEAFF | TRBV5-1 | 14 | NA | TRBJ1-1
CASSAGGPRTHEQYF | TRBV5-1 | 15 | NA | TRBJ2-7
CASRSSGGKGYEQYF | TRBV28 | 15 | NA | TRBJ2-7
CASSFRDSRGYTF | TRBV7-2 | 13 | many | TRBJ1-2
CSGRDSSYNEQFF | TRBV29-1 | 13 | few | TRBJ2-1
CASSMGERGTDTQYF | TRBV7-2 | 15 | NA | TRBJ2-3
CATSSGLAGTYEQYF | TRBV15 | 15 | once | TRBJ2-7
CASSTGQTRETQYF | TRBV10-1 | 14 | NA | TRBJ2-5
CASSRDDGLAGGASYNEQFF | TRBV3-1/TRBV3-2 | 20 | NA | TRBJ2-1
CASGWGLGQPQHF | TRBV19 | 13 | NA | TRBJ1-5
CASSSLLNTEAFF | TRBV6-6 | 13 | NA | TRBJ1-1
CASSLAWTGPYTIYF | TRBV7-2 | 15 | NA | TRBJ1-3
CASSFGRNTEAFF | TRBV7-9 | 13 | many | TRBJ1-1
CASSWRSGNSPLHF | TRBV7-9 | 14 | NA | TRBJ1-6
CASSLGQGAYNEQFF | TRBV5-6 | 15 | NA | TRBJ2-1
CASRPDRAGTEAFF | TRBV5-1 | 14 | NA | TRBJ1-1
CSASIEDGYTF | TRBV20-1 | 11 | NA | TRBJ1-2
CASMGDRSGYNEQFF | TRBV9 | 15 | NA | TRBJ2-1
CASGDSNTEAFF | TRBV9 | 12 | NA | TRBJ1-1
CSVARTGNTEAFF | TRBV29-1 | 13 | NA | TRBJ1-1
CASSYHTTGIRTEAFF | TRBV6-5 | 16 | NA | TRBJ1-1
CASSESSGSYNEQFF | TRBV6-1 | 15 | NA | TRBJ2-1
CASSQSSGSYNEQFF | TRBV19 | 15 | NA | TRBJ2-1
CASSSFRPEGRGYTF | TRBV7-9 | 15 | once | TRBJ1-2
CASSSVLRGQVTDTQYF | TRBV5-6 | 17 | NA | TRBJ2-3
CATSRGGTGGNQPQHF | TRBV15 | 16 | NA | TRBJ1-5
CASSLWGGDGNEQFF | TRBV7-3 | 15 | NA | TRBJ2-1
CASSGVRDRSLNTEAFF | TRBV2 | 17 | once | TRBJ1-1
CASSPRTGQTDTEAFF | TRBV18 | 16 | few | TRBJ1-1
CASSSGLAGFYEQYF | TRBV11-2 | 15 | once | TRBJ2-7
CSVDLPGREAFF | TRBV29-1 | 12 | many | TRBJ1-1
CATSESRGGNQPQHF | TRBV24-1 | 15 | NA | TRBJ1-5
CASSRPPTGWAGELFF | TRBV3-1/TRBV3-2 | 16 | few | TRBJ2-2